The rows below give T cell receptor beta chains drawn from one sample of a study of blood T cell repertoires in COVID-19. The assay was immunoSEQ multiplex PCR, and TCRdb's table has in-frame clones only and misses some. Altogether approximately 250,000 clones are present, roughly 85% being singletons, with the ten largest covering over 0.95%. The material sequenced was peripheral blood. Every receptor here comes from a man aged 35 to 55 with acute or convalescent COVID-19. The CDR3 runs from the conserved cysteine through the conserved F or W. A D gene is named only where the DNA matches it firmly. Size is omitted from some rows. Given values are once, few, many or a class for expanded clones.

v_gene: TRBV7-8; j_gene: TRBJ1-3; len: 13; abundance: .; d_gene: .; CDR3nt: TGTGCCAGCAGCCGGGGGGGAGGAAACACCATATATTTT; CDR3aa: CASSRGGGNTIYF
v_gene: TRBV5-4; j_gene: TRBJ1-1; len: 17; abundance: .; d_gene: .; CDR3nt: TGTGCCAGCAGCTTGGACCTAGGGGGGGGTCTTCACACTGAAGCTTTCTTT; CDR3aa: CASSLDLGGGLHTEAFF
v_gene: TRBV11-2; j_gene: TRBJ1-6; len: 12; abundance: once; d_gene: .; CDR3nt: TGTGCCAGCAGCTTCGGGAATTCACCCCTCCACTTT; CDR3aa: CASSFGNSPLHF
v_gene: TRBV5-6; j_gene: TRBJ1-6; len: 13; abundance: .; d_gene: .; CDR3nt: TGTGCCAGCAGCTTATCAGGAATTTCACCCCTCCACTTT; CDR3aa: CASSLSGISPLHF
v_gene: TRBV4-1; j_gene: TRBJ2-5; len: 15; abundance: .; d_gene: TRBD1; CDR3nt: TGCGCCAGCAGCCAAGATAAGGACAGGGGTCAGACCCAGTACTTC; CDR3aa: CASSQDKDRGQTQYF
v_gene: TRBV5-5; j_gene: TRBJ1-5; len: 12; abundance: .; d_gene: .; CDR3nt: TGTGCCAGCAGCTTCCAGGGGCAGCCCCAGCATTTT; CDR3aa: CASSFQGQPQHF
v_gene: TRBV6-4; j_gene: TRBJ2-3; len: 16; abundance: .; d_gene: TRBD2; CDR3nt: TGTGCCAGCAGTGGGACTAGCGGGGATGGCACAGATACGCAGTATTTT; CDR3aa: CASSGTSGDGTDTQYF
v_gene: TRBV18; j_gene: TRBJ2-2; len: 16; abundance: .; d_gene: .; CDR3nt: TGTGCCAGCTCACCACCCGAGGGAGTAATCACCGGGGAGCTGTTTTTT; CDR3aa: CASSPPEGVITGELFF
v_gene: TRBV3-1/TRBV3-2; j_gene: TRBJ2-7; len: 15; abundance: .; d_gene: TRBD1; CDR3nt: TGTGCCAGCAGCCCAACCCACAGGGGACCCCACGAGCAGTACTTC; CDR3aa: CASSPTHRGPHEQYF
v_gene: TRBV7-2; j_gene: TRBJ2-2; len: 16; abundance: .; d_gene: .; CDR3nt: TGTGCCAGCAGCCGTTACCGGGACTCTTCTACCGGGGAGCTGTTTTTT; CDR3aa: CASSRYRDSSTGELFF
v_gene: TRBV30; j_gene: TRBJ1-2; len: 13; abundance: .; d_gene: TRBD1; CDR3nt: TGTGCCTGGAGTCATACAGGGGGGAGTGGCTACACCTTC; CDR3aa: CAWSHTGGSGYTF
v_gene: TRBV28; j_gene: TRBJ1-4; len: 15; abundance: few; d_gene: .; CDR3nt: TGTGCCAGCAGTTTAGCAGGCCGAAATAATGAAAAACTGTTTTTT; CDR3aa: CASSLAGRNNEKLFF
v_gene: TRBV13; j_gene: TRBJ1-6; len: 16; abundance: .; d_gene: TRBD1; CDR3nt: TGTGCCAGCACCCCGCCTCCGGGACAGGGTCATTCACCCCTCCACTTT; CDR3aa: CASTPPPGQGHSPLHF
v_gene: TRBV5-4; j_gene: TRBJ1-2; len: 14; abundance: .; d_gene: .; CDR3nt: TGTGCCAGCAGCCCAGGGGCGTTCGGGGATGGCTACACCTTC; CDR3aa: CASSPGAFGDGYTF
v_gene: TRBV5-1; j_gene: TRBJ2-1; len: 13; abundance: .; d_gene: TRBD2; CDR3nt: TGCGCCAGCAGCTCCCTAGCGGGGCCTGAGCAGTTCTTC; CDR3aa: CASSSLAGPEQFF
v_gene: TRBV4-1; j_gene: TRBJ1-1; len: 15; abundance: .; d_gene: TRBD1; CDR3nt: TGCGCCAGCAGCCAGCCCGGGACAGGGGGCCGTGAAGCTTTCTTT; CDR3aa: CASSQPGTGGREAFF
v_gene: TRBV3-1/TRBV3-2; j_gene: TRBJ2-2; len: 15; abundance: few; d_gene: TRBD1; CDR3nt: TGTGCCAGCAGCGTCCACAGGGGTAACACCGGGGAGCTGTTTTTT; CDR3aa: CASSVHRGNTGELFF
v_gene: TRBV30; j_gene: TRBJ1-1; len: 11; abundance: once; d_gene: .; CDR3nt: TGTGCCTGGAGCGTTCTCCGGGAGAACCTCTTT; CDR3aa: CAWSVLRENLF
v_gene: TRBV2; j_gene: TRBJ1-1; len: 15; abundance: .; d_gene: .; CDR3nt: TGTGCCAGCAGTGTCCGGGCAGGGTATGACACTGAAGCTTTCTTT; CDR3aa: CASSVRAGYDTEAFF
v_gene: TRBV5-5; j_gene: TRBJ2-7; len: 15; abundance: .; d_gene: .; CDR3nt: TGTGCCAGCAGCTTAAGCGGCACTTCGGGCTACGAGCAGTACTTC; CDR3aa: CASSLSGTSGYEQYF
v_gene: TRBV16; j_gene: TRBJ2-1; len: 12; abundance: .; d_gene: TRBD2; CDR3nt: TGTGCCAGCAGCCAGCCGACTAGCGGGAAGTTCTTC; CDR3aa: CASSQPTSGKFF
v_gene: TRBV6-5; j_gene: TRBJ1-5; len: 13; abundance: .; d_gene: .; CDR3nt: TGTGCCAGCAGTTGGGGACTCAGTCAGCCCCAGCATTTT; CDR3aa: CASSWGLSQPQHF
v_gene: TRBV28; j_gene: TRBJ1-5; len: 14; abundance: .; d_gene: .; CDR3nt: TGTGCCAGCAGTTTCCCAGGGAGGGATCAGCCCCAGCATTTT; CDR3aa: CASSFPGRDQPQHF
v_gene: TRBV7-2; j_gene: TRBJ2-1; len: 15; abundance: .; d_gene: TRBD2; CDR3nt: TGTGCCAGCAGCAGAACTAGCGCTTCCTACAATGAGCAGTTCTTC; CDR3aa: CASSRTSASYNEQFF
v_gene: TRBV21-1; j_gene: TRBJ2-5; len: 14; abundance: .; d_gene: .; CDR3nt: TGTGCCAGCAGCAAAGCGCGGGGAGGAGAGACCCAGTACTTC; CDR3aa: CASSKARGGETQYF
v_gene: TRBV18; j_gene: TRBJ1-1; len: 15; abundance: .; d_gene: .; CDR3nt: TGTGCCAGCTCATTACAGGGTGGTGGGTACACTGAAGCTTTCTTT; CDR3aa: CASSLQGGGYTEAFF
v_gene: TRBV2; j_gene: TRBJ2-2; len: 13; abundance: .; d_gene: .; CDR3nt: TGTGCCAGCAGTGCACGCGGGCCCGGGGAGCTGTTTTTT; CDR3aa: CASSARGPGELFF
v_gene: TRBV5-1; j_gene: TRBJ2-1; len: 12; abundance: .; d_gene: TRBD1; CDR3nt: TGCGCCAGCAGCCACGGGACAGGCGAGCAGTTCTTC; CDR3aa: CASSHGTGEQFF
v_gene: TRBV27; j_gene: TRBJ1-2; len: 14; abundance: .; d_gene: .; CDR3nt: TGTGCCAGCAGTTTATGGGCAGGACAAAGAATCTACACCTTC; CDR3aa: CASSLWAGQRIYTF